This entry lists 17 T cell receptor beta chains sequenced from one sample in a study of cytomegalovirus exposure and HLA in healthy donors (dated by TCRdb to 2016 to 2017). To prepare the library, the immunoSEQ multiplex PCR assay was applied. The multiplex PCR relied on a mix of 60 forward primers for TCR Vbeta segments and 13 reverse primers for TCR Jbeta segments. The table comes from immuneACCESS by way of TCRdb, which keeps in-frame sequences with V and J called. Part of the clones is missing from these tables; in studies checked, under half for an unresolved V gene and the rest for unknown reasons. This sample has some 130,000 clones in its table, and roughly three quarters of those were observed once. In total, the top ten clones hold around 3% of the sample. Sample: PBMCs. The receptors stem from a man in his forties in good health and CMV-seronegative.

This rearrangement joins TRBV15 to TRBJ1-5; perhaps TRBD1 as D (6 bases). This CDR3 has 15 residues. V was clipped by 0 bases and J by 7 bases, with 13 bases between them. Germline lookup yields CDR1 LNHNV and CDR2 YYDKDF (reference sequence). The CDR3 DNA follows: TGTGCCACCAGCAGAGAGTTACAGGGTTACCAGCCCCAGCATTTT. Protein product: CATSRELQGYQPQHF.

V gene TRBV7-2 combines with J gene TRBJ1-5; TRBD1 aligns across 12 bases. The CDR3 consists of 15 residues. Germline V lookup: CDR1 SGHTA, CDR2 FQGNSA. Germline trimming cut 3 bases from V and 5 bases from J; bases unmatched to any gene: 2. The CDR3 is CASSFGTGGDQPQHF. In nucleotides, the CDR3 is TGTGCCAGCAGCTTCGGGACAGGGGGCGATCAGCCCCAGCATTTT.

The chain links TRBV7-6 to TRBJ2-7; D perhaps matches TRBD1 (6 bases). Trimming left V 0 bases short and J 6 bases short, with 9 bases between. The CDR3 runs to 13 residues. The germline V gene encodes CDR1 SGHVS and CDR2 FNYEAQ. As DNA, the CDR3 is TGTGCCAGCAGCTTAGCGGTGGGGGCCGAGCAGTACTTC. Translating gives CASSLAVGAEQYF.

The chain employs TRBV30 and TRBJ1-1, with a possible D match to TRBD1 (6 bases). V dropped 8 bases and J dropped 4 bases, with 17 bases sitting between them. The germline V gene encodes CDR1 GTSNPN and CDR2 SVGIG (reference sequence). There are 13 residues in the CDR3. Here the CDR3 DNA reads TGTGCCCGCACCGGGGGGGCGAGCACTGAAGCTTTCTTT. This translates into CARTGGASTEAFF.

The chain is built from TRBV5-3 and TRBJ1-4, with D possibly matching TRBD1 (5 bases). TRBV5-3 is reported as an ORF; its role is uncertain. The CDR3 length is 17 residues. Between the trimmed V and J ends, which lost 0 bases and 7 bases, there was a span of 19 bases. This CDR3 reads CARSLVGFGGEGEKLFF. The DNA for the CDR3 is TGTGCCAGAAGCTTGGTGGGTTTTGGGGGGGAAGGTGAAAAACTGTTTTTT.

The rearrangement links TRBV4-3 to TRBJ2-7; weak D call: TRBD2 (7 bases). Looked up from germline, CDR1 is LGHNA and CDR2 is YSLEER. The CDR3 contains 16 residues. Between the trimmed V and J ends, which lost 0 bases and 6 bases, there was a span of 18 bases. CDR3: CASSQDRRGRVGEQYF. DNA of the CDR3: TGCGCCAGCAGCCAAGATCGGCGGGGGCGGGTTGGCGAGCAGTACTTC.

The chain couples TRBV27 to TRBJ2-7; 7 positions match TRBD1. V dropped 10 bases and J dropped 0; count of bases not matched to a gene: 6. The CDR3 runs 13 residues. In germline, CDR1 is MNHEY, CDR2 SMNVEV (reference sequence). In nucleotides, the CDR3 is TGTGCCACCGCGGACAGGAACTCCTACGAGCAGTACTTC. It encodes CATADRNSYEQYF.

This clone was observed once. CDR3 in amino acids: CASRRDGSSYNEQFF. The CDR3 DNA is TGCGCCAGCAGAAGGGACGGGAGCTCCTACAATGAGCAGTTCTTC. V and J are TRBV5-1 and TRBJ2-1; D may be TRBD2 (6 bases). Trimming removed 5 bases at V and 0 bases at J, with 12 bases between. Germline assignment: CDR1 SGHRS and CDR2 YFSETQ. The CDR3 is 15 amino acids. The full variable domain, rest sourced from reference TRBV5-1 and TRBJ2-1, is KAGVTQTPRYLIKTRGQQVTLSCSPISGHRSVSWYQQTPGQGLQFLFEYFSETQRNKGNFPGRFSGRQFSNSRSEMNVSTLELGDSALYLCASRRDGSSYNEQFFGPGTRLTVL.

The V and J genes are TRBV4-1 and TRBJ1-5; D possibly corresponds to TRBD1 (6 bases). CDR1 is MGHRA, CDR2 YSYEKL, per germline. The V end was cut by 1 base, the J end by 6 bases, with 16 bases between. This CDR3 spans 16 amino acids. The CDR3 loop reads CASSQAPRDISQPQHF. CDR3 coding DNA: TGCGCCAGCAGCCAAGCCCCACGGGACATTTCTCAGCCCCAGCATTTT.

This clone was seen more than once but under ten times. This rearrangement joins TRBV7-9 to TRBJ2-2; no clear D gene. Trimming cost V 11 bases and J 4 bases, with 17 bases left between them. This CDR3 region has 14 residues. The germline gives CDR1 SEHNR, CDR2 FQNEAQ (reference sequence). CDR3 loop: CAPMSAPITGELFF. DNA of the CDR3: TGTGCCCCTATGTCCGCCCCCATCACCGGGGAGCTGTTTTTT.

The chain couples TRBV5-5 to TRBJ2-5; 8 bases line up with TRBD2. Germline V gene sequence: CDR1 SGHKS, CDR2 YYEKEE (reference sequence). This CDR3 is 15 amino acids long. The ends lost 0 bases at V and 5 bases at J; junction bases unmatched: 6. CDR3 DNA sequence: TGTGCCAGCAGCTTGGTGGTAGCGGGGATTGAGACCCAGTACTTC. Its translation: CASSLVVAGIETQYF.

The chain uses TRBV25-1 and TRBJ1-1; D gene ambiguous. There are 14 residues in the CDR3. Germline V gives CDR1 MGHDK, CDR2 SYGVNS. Trimming took 5 bases from V and 1 from J, leaving 11 bases between them. In DNA form, the CDR3 reads TGTGCCAGCAGTCGGTACGGGGAGAACACTGAAGCTTTCTTT. Translation: CASSRYGENTEAFF.

This clone was counted a single time. The chain has TRBV11-3 and TRBJ2-7, with 8 bases that match TRBD2. J was trimmed by 0 bases and V by 1 base; bases with no gene match: 5. CDR1 and CDR2 from the germline V gene are SGHNT and YENEEA. This CDR3 comprises 16 residues. The chain's CDR3 is CASSLGGGLASYEQYF. For the CDR3, the DNA is TGTGCCAGCAGCTTAGGTGGAGGACTAGCCTCCTACGAGCAGTACTTC.

This CDR3 is CASSEGGPSYEQYF. CDR3 DNA: TGTGCCAGCAGCGAGGGGGGGCCATCCTACGAGCAGTACTTC. The chain recombines TRBV11-3 with TRBJ2-7; D is perhaps TRBD2 (7 bases). CDR3 length: 14 residues. Trimming removed 5 bases at V and 1 base at J, with 12 bases between. The germline CDR1 and CDR2 sequences are SGHNT and YENEEA.

The V and J genes are TRBV30 and TRBJ2-3; 7 bases fit TRBD2. J gave up 0 bases and V 2 bases, and 5 bases lay outside the gene matches. From germline, CDR1 is GTSNPN and CDR2 SVGIG (reference sequence). The CDR3 covers 15 residues. In nucleotides, the CDR3 is TGTGCCTGGAGTAATCTAGCGGACAGCACAGATACGCAGTATTTT. Translated, it gives CAWSNLADSTDTQYF.

This clone was counted a few times. V usage is TRBV19 and J usage is TRBJ2-3; D may be TRBD2 (6 bases). CDR3 size: 14 residues. The V gene's germline CDR1 is LNHDA and CDR2 SQIVND (reference sequence). Trimming cost V 7 bases and J 9 bases, with 20 bases left between them. CDR3 sequence: CASIPPGRGATQYF. Here the CDR3 DNA reads TGTGCCAGTATCCCCCCGGGACGCGGGGCGACGCAGTATTTT.

The chain employs TRBV25-1 and TRBJ1-1; the match to TRBD1 covers 9 bases. Germline V CDR1 and CDR2: MGHDK, SYGVNS. V dropped 6 bases and J dropped 6; count of bases not matched to a gene: 5. The CDR3 consists of 13 residues. CDR3 sequence: CASSSGQGPEAFF. In nucleotides, the CDR3 is TGTGCCAGCAGCTCGGGACAGGGCCCTGAAGCTTTCTTT.